The T cell receptor (beta chain) described here comes from a study of control samples from healthy donors and cancer patients. Data came from immunoSEQ multiplex PCR; TCRdb stores just in-frame clones and leaves some out. The table has roughly 370,000 clones, 75% to 95% seen once. This receptor was obtained from a man aged 35 to 55 with head and neck cancer. Input material: PBMCs.

In DNA form, the CDR3 reads TGTGCCAGCAGCTTAGCAGCAGGGAATGGCTACACCTTC. It translates to CASSLAAGNGYTF. The V call is TRBV7-9, the J call TRBJ1-2; a possible D gene is TRBD1 (5 bases). The CDR3 has 13 residues. The germline gives CDR1 SEHNR, CDR2 FQNEAQ (reference sequence). V lost 0 bases to trimming and J lost 6 bases, with 8 bases between them.